A selection of T cell receptor beta chains follows, all from one sample in a study of blood T cell repertoires in COVID-19. Some clones are missing from TCRdb's copy, which holds only in-frame ones; the method was immunoSEQ multiplex PCR. The profile covers about 410,000 clones, with approximately 90% appearing a single time and roughly 1.6% taken by the ten largest. Sequenced: peripheral blood. The receptors derive from a woman aged 35 to 49 with COVID-19, enrolled during active disease. Each CDR3 is given with its conserved first and last residue. D genes are given only for firm matches. The size field is filled for only some rows; it gives once, few, many or a size class.

v_gene,j_gene,d_gene,abundance,CDR3aa
TRBV7-2,TRBJ1-2,TRBD1,once,CASSLRVGGTAFNYGYTF
TRBV21-1,TRBJ2-7,.,.,CASSLTGGATYYEQYF
TRBV7-6,TRBJ1-4,.,.,CASSHRQVSGEKLFF
TRBV3-1/TRBV3-2,TRBJ1-2,.,.,CASGTSAGGYTF
TRBV5-1,TRBJ2-1,TRBD2,once,CASSFLAGAPNEQFF
TRBV11-2,TRBJ1-5,.,once,CASSLQRSNQPQHF
TRBV28,TRBJ1-5,.,.,CASSVTQPQHF
TRBV4-2,TRBJ1-4,.,.,CASSLQGGGSEKLFF
TRBV28,TRBJ1-5,.,.,CASSLRRSPTVQPQHF
TRBV7-3,TRBJ2-1,TRBD2,.,CASSRGLVDEQFF
TRBV7-6,TRBJ2-7,TRBD1,few,CASSLGQGFNEQYF
TRBV12-5,TRBJ1-1,.,.,CASGSARQLNTEAFF
TRBV27,TRBJ1-6,TRBD1,once,CASSQGANYNSPLHF
TRBV4-1,TRBJ2-7,TRBD1,.,CASSQVGQGAGEQYF
TRBV27,TRBJ2-2,.,.,CASSLRAGNTGELFF
TRBV7-6,TRBJ2-2,.,.,CASSLGQNRDTGELFF
TRBV6-6,TRBJ1-3,.,few,CASTLISGNTIYF
TRBV25-1,TRBJ1-1,TRBD1,.,CASSGRGQVNTEAFF
TRBV6-2/TRBV6-3,TRBJ1-1,.,.,CASSNGPGTNTEAFF
TRBV27,TRBJ2-7,.,.,CASAWGDPYEQYF